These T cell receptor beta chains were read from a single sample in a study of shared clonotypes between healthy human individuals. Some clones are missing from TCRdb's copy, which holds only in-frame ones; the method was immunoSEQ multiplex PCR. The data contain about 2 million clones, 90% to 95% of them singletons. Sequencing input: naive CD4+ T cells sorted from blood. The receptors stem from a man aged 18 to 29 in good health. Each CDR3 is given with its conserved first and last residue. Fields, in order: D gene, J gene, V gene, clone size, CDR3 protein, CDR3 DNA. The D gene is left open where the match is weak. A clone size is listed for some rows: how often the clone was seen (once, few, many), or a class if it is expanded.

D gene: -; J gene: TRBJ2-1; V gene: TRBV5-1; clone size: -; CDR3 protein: CASSLSQGVEQFF; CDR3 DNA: TGCGCCAGCAGCTTGTCACAGGGCGTTGAGCAGTTCTTC
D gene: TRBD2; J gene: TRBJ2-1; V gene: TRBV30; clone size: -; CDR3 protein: CAWSVAGSGGAKRDNEQFF; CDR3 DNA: TGTGCCTGGAGTGTAGCAGGTAGCGGGGGGGCCAAAAGGGACAATGAGCAGTTCTTC
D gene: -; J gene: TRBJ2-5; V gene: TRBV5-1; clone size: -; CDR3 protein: CASSLAGGREETQYF; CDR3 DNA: TGCGCCAGCAGCTTGGCCGGCGGCAGAGAAGAGACCCAGTACTTC
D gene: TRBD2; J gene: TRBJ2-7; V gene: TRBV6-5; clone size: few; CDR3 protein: CASSRAGTSSHEQYF; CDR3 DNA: TGTGCCAGCAGTCGCGCCGGGACTAGCTCCCACGAGCAGTACTTC
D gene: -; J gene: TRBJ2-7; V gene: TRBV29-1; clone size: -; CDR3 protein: CSVQGDTREQYF; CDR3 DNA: TGCAGCGTCCAAGGGGACACACGCGAGCAGTACTTC
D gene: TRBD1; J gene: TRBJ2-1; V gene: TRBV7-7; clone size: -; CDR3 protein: CASSLSPGQGALNEQFF; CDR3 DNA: TGTGCTAGCAGCCTCTCCCCGGGACAGGGGGCTCTGAATGAGCAGTTCTTC
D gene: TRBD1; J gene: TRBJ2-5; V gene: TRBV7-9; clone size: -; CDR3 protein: CASSFNQGAGETQYF; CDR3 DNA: TGTGCCAGCAGCTTCAACCAGGGGGCTGGAGAGACCCAGTACTTC
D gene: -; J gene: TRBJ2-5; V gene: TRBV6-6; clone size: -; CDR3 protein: CAATVETQYF; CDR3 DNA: TGTGCCGCTACCGTAGAGACCCAGTACTTC
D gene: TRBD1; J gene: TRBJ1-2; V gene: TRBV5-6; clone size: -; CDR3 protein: CASSLRDRVSYGYTF; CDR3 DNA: TGTGCCAGCAGCTTGCGGGACAGGGTTTCTTATGGCTACACCTTC
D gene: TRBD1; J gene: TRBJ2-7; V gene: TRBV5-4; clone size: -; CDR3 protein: CASSANRDRRYEQYF; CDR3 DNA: TGTGCCAGCAGTGCTAACCGGGACAGGAGGTACGAGCAGTACTTC
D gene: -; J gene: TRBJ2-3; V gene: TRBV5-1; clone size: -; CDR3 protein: CASSLAGSTFGDTQYF; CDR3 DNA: TGCGCCAGCAGCTTGGCAGGGAGCACCTTCGGCGATACGCAGTATTTT
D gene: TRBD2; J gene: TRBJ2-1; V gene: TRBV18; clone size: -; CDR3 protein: CASSPTSGSSYNEQFF; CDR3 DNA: TGTGCCAGCTCACCTACTAGCGGGAGCTCCTACAATGAGCAGTTCTTC
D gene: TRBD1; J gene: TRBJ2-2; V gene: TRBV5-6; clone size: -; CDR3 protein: CASSPDRGMNTGELFF; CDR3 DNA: TGTGCCAGCAGCCCTGACAGGGGGATGAACACCGGGGAGCTGTTTTTT
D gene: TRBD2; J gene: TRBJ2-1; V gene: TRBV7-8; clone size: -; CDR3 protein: CASSPGLAGAYNEQFF; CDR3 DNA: TGTGCCAGCAGCCCCGGACTAGCGGGAGCCTACAATGAGCAGTTCTTC
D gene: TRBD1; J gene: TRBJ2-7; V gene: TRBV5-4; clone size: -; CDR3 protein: CASSGPGQESYEQYF; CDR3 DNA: TGTGCCAGCAGCGGACCGGGACAGGAGAGCTACGAGCAGTACTTC
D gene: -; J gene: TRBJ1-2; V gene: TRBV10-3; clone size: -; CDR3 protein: CATTAGDGYTF; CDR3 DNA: TGTGCCACAACGGCAGGGGATGGCTACACCTTC
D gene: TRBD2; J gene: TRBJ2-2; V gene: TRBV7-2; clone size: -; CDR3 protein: CASSPLSGKGSGELFF; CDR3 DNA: TGTGCCAGCAGCCCCCTTAGCGGGAAAGGTAGCGGGGAGCTGTTTTTT
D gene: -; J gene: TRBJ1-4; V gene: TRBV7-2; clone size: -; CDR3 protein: CASSPTVATNEKLFF; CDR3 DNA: TGTGCCAGCAGCCCGACAGTAGCAACTAATGAAAAACTGTTTTTT
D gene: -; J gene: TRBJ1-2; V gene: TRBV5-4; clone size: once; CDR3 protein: CASSFPLGRGREAGYTF; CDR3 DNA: TGTGCCAGCAGCTTTCCCCTCGGTAGGGGAAGGGAGGCTGGCTACACCTTC
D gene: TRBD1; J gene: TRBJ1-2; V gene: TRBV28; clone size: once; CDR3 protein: CASSMDRGGYGYTF; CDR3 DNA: TGTGCCAGCAGTATGGACAGGGGAGGGTATGGCTACACCTTC
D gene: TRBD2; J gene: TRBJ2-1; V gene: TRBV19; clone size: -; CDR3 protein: CASSTTSGRMGEQFF; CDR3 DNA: TGTGCCAGTAGTACCACTAGCGGGAGAATGGGTGAGCAGTTCTTC
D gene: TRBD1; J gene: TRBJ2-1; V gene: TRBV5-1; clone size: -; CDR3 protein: CASSSGTGGGNEQFF; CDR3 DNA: TGCGCCAGCAGCTCCGGGACAGGGGGCGGAAATGAGCAGTTCTTC
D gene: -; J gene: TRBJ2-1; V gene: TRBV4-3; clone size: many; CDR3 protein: CASSPSARGGEQFF; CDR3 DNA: TGCGCCAGCAGCCCTAGTGCCCGAGGCGGCGAGCAGTTCTTC
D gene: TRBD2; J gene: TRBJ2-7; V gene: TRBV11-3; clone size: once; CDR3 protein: CASSFGLAGHNSYEQYF; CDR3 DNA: TGTGCCAGCAGCTTTGGACTAGCGGGGCATAACTCCTACGAGCAGTACTTC
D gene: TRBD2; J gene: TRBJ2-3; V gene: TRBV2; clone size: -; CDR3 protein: CASSEQAGATDTQYF; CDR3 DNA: TGTGCCAGCAGTGAACAAGCGGGAGCGACGGATACGCAGTATTTT
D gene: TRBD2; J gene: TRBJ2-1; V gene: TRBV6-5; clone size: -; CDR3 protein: CASRRAGASKNEQFF; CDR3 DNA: TGTGCCTCTCGAAGGGCGGGAGCTTCGAAAAATGAGCAGTTCTTC
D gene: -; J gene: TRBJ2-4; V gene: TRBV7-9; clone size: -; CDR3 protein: CASSLDLRRAKNIQYF; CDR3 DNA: TGTGCCAGCAGCTTGGATCTTCGTAGGGCCAAAAACATTCAGTACTTC
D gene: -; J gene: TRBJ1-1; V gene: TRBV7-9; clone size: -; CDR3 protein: CASSRGGGHNTEAFF; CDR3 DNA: TGTGCCAGCAGCCGGGGCGGGGGGCACAACACTGAAGCTTTCTTT
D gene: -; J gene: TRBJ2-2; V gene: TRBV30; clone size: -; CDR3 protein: CAWSPNTGELFF; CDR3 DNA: TGTGCCTGGAGTCCTAACACCGGGGAGCTGTTTTTT
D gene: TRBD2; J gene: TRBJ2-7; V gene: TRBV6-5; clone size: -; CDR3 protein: CASSRGGQMEQYF; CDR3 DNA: TGTGCCAGCAGTCGGGGGGGTCAGATGGAGCAGTACTTC
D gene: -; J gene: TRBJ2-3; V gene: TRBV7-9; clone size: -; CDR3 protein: CASSFQGRTDTQYF; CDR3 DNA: TGTGCCAGCAGCTTTCAGGGACGCACAGATACGCAGTATTTT
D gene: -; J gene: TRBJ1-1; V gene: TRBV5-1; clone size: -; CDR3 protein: CASSLYTGKNTEAFF; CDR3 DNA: TGCGCCAGCAGCTTGTACACAGGGAAGAACACTGAAGCTTTCTTT
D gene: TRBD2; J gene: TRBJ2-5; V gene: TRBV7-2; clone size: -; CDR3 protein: CASSATSGKETQYF; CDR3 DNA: TGTGCCAGCAGCGCCACTAGCGGTAAAGAGACCCAGTACTTC
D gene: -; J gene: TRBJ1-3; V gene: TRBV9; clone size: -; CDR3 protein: CASSVAGLRSGNTIYF; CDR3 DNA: TGTGCCAGCAGCGTTGCCGGGCTCCGCTCTGGAAACACCATATATTTT
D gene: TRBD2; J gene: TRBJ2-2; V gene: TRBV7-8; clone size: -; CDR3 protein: CASSLGLASGELFF; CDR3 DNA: TGTGCCAGCAGTCTCGGACTAGCGTCCGGGGAGCTGTTTTTT
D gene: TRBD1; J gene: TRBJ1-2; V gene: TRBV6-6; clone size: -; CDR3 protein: CASSSGGSYGYTF; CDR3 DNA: TGTGCCAGCAGTTCAGGGGGGAGCTATGGCTACACCTTC
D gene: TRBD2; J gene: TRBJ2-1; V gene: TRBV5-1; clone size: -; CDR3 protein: CASSLGGTSDNEQFF; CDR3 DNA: TGCGCCAGCAGCTTGGGTGGGACTAGCGACAATGAGCAGTTCTTC
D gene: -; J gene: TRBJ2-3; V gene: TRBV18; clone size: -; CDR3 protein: CASSSRKTASTDTQYF; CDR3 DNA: TGTGCCAGCTCATCGAGAAAGACAGCTAGCACAGATACGCAGTATTTT